Detailed here is one TCR beta chain. This entry comes from a study of T cell changes during pregnancy in multiple sclerosis. Profiled with immunoSEQ multiplex PCR; TCRdb holds only in-frame clones, not every one. This sample yields tens of thousands of clones, of which 89% are seen a single time; 0.45% to 0.6% belongs to the top ten. CDR3 length: 13 amino acids. V was shortened by 5 bases and J by 10 bases, with 17 bases between the two germline ends. The germline V gene encodes CDR1 SEHNR and CDR2 FQNEAQ (reference sequence). This TCR was sampled from a female donor with multiple sclerosis, enrolled in a pregnancy study. Specimen: CD4+ T cells from peripheral blood mononuclear cells, collected in the first trimester of pregnancy. The chain is built from TRBV7-9 and TRBJ1-1; the D gene is possibly TRBD1 (5 bases). For the CDR3, the DNA is TGTGCCAGCAGCCTTTGGACAACTCAAGGAGCTTTCTTT. This encodes CASSLWTTQGAFF.